This record covers a single T cell receptor (beta chain). The data belong to a study of human T cells and chemical hapten exposure. TCRdb re-analysed the RACE reads in MiXCR, keeping a single row per CDR3 protein. Found here are about 47,000 distinct CDR3 sequences, 4% to 4.5% of them singletons; the top ten hold roughly 5.2%. Trimming removed 5 bases from V and 7 bases from J, with 14 bases in between. Germline V gene lookup returns CDR1 SGHTA and CDR2 FQGNSA. The length of the CDR3 is 13 residues. Noted time point: healthy volunteer bleed at 2 weeks. Total RNA was isolated from whole blood that had not been fractionated.

Input material: whole blood. This clonotype was obtained from a human donor in good health. Some clones in this sample may be carry-over from other donors' samples. The V gene is TRBV7-2, the J gene TRBJ1-1, with a tentative D call TRBD1 (6 bases). CDR3 sequence reads: CASSTWTEVEAFF. CDR3 nucleotide sequence: TGTGCCAGCAGCACATGGACAGAAGTTGAAGCTTTCTTT.